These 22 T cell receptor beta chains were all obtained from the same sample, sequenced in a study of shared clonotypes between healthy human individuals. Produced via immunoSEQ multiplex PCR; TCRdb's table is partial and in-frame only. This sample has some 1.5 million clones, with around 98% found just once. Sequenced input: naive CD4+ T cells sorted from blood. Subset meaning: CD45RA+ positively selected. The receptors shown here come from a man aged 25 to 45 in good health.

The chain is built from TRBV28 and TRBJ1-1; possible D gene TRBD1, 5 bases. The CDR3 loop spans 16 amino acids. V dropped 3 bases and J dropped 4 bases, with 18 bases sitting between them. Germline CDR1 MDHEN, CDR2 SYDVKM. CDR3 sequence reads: CASSLLRGIGFTEAFF. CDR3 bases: TGTGCCAGCAGTTTGTTGCGGGGGATAGGGTTCACTGAAGCTTTCTTT.

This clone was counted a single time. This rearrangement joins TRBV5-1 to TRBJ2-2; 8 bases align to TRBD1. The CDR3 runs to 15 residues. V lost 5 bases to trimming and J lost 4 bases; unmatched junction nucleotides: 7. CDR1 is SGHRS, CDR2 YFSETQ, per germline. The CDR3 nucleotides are TGCGCCAGCAGGGGACAGGTCGCCGGCACCGGGGAGCTGTTTTTT. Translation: CASRGQVAGTGELFF.

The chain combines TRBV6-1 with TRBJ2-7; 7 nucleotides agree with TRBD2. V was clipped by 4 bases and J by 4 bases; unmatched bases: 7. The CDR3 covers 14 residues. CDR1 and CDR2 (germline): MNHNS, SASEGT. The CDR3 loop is CASSVAGERYEQYF. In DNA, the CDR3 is TGTGCCAGCAGTGTCGCGGGAGAAAGATACGAGCAGTACTTC.

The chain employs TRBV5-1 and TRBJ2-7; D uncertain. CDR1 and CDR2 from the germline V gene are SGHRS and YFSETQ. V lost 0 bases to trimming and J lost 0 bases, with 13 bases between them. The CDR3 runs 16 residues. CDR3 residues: CASSLADLGSSYEQYF. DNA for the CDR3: TGCGCCAGCAGCTTGGCCGATTTAGGGTCCTCCTACGAGCAGTACTTC.

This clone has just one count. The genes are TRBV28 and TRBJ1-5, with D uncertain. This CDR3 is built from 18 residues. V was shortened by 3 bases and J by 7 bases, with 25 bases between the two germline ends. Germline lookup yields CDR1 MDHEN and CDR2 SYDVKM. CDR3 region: CASSFKPASHNLGQPQHF. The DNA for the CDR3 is TGTGCCAGCAGTTTCAAGCCTGCCAGTCATAACCTCGGGCAGCCCCAGCATTTT.

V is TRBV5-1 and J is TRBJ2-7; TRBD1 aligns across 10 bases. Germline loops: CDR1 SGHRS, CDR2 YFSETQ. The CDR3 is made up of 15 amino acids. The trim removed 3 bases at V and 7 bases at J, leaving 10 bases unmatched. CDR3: CASSSSPGTGVEQYF. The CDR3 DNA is TGCGCCAGCAGCTCGAGTCCCGGGACAGGGGTAGAGCAGTACTTC.

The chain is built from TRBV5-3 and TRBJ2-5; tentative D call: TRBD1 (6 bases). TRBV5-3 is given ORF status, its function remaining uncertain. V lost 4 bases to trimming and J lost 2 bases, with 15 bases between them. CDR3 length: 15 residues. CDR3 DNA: TGTGCCAGAAGCAAACAGGGTACCGGGCAAGAGACCCAGTACTTC. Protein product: CARSKQGTGQETQYF.

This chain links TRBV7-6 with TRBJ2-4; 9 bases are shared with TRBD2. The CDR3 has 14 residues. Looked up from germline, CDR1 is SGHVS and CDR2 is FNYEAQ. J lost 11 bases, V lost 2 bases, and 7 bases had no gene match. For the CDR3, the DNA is TGTGCCAGCAGCTTAAGTAGCGGGAGTAGGTTTCAGTACTTC. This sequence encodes CASSLSSGSRFQYF.

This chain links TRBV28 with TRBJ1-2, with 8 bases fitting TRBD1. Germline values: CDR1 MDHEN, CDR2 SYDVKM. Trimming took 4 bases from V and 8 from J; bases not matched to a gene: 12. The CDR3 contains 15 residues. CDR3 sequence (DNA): TGTGCCAGCAGTTCCCCCGGGGAGCGACAGGGGGGCTACACCTTC. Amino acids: CASSSPGERQGGYTF.

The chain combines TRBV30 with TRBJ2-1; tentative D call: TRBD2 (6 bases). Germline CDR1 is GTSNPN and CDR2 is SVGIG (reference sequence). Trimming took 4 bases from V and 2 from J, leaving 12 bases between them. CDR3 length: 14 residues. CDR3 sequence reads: CAWTIGTPYNEQFF. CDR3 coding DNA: TGTGCCTGGACCATCGGGACTCCCTACAATGAGCAGTTCTTC.

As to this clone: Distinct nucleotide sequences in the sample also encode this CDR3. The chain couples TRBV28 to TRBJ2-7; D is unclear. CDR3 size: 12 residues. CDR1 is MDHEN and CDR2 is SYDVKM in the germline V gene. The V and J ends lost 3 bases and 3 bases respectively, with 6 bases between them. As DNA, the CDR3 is TGTGCCAGCAGTTTGTTAAACTACGAGCAGTACTTC. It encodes CASSLLNYEQYF.

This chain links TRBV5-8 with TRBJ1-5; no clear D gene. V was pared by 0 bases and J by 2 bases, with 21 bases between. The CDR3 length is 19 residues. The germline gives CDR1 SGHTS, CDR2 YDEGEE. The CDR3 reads CASSLGPFSGPFRNQPQHF. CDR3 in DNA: TGTGCCAGCAGCTTGGGCCCATTCTCCGGGCCATTCCGCAATCAGCCCCAGCATTTT.

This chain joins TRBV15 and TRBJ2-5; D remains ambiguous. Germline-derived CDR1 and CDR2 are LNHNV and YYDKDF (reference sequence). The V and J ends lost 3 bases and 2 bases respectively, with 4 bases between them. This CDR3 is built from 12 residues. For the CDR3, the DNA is TGTGCCACCAGCAGTGATCAAGAGACCCAGTACTTC. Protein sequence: CATSSDQETQYF.

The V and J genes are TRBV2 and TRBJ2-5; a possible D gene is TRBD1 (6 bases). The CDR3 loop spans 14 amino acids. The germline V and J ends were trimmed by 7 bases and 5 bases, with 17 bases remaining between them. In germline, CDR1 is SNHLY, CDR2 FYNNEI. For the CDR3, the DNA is TGTGCCAGCAATCGGGGCAGGGGCGTTGAGACCCAGTACTTC. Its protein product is CASNRGRGVETQYF.

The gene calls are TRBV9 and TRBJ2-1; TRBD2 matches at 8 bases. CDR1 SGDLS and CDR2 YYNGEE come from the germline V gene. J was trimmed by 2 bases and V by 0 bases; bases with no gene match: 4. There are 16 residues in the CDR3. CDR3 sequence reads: CASSVAREATYNEQFF. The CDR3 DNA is TGTGCCAGCAGCGTAGCGCGGGAGGCCACCTACAATGAGCAGTTCTTC.

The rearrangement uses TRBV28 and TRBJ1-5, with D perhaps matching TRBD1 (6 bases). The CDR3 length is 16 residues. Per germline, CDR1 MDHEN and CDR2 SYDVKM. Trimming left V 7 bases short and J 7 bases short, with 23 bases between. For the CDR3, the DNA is TGTGCCAGCATCGAAGGTGGGGTACAGGGTCGCCAGCCCCAGCATTTT. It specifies CASIEGGVQGRQPQHF.

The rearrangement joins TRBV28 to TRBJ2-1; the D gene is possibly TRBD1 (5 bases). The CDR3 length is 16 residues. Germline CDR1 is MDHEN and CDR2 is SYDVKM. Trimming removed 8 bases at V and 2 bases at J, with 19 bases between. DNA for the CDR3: TGTGCCAGCCTAAACAGGCAGGGATCTGCCTACAATGAGCAGTTCTTC. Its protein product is CASLNRQGSAYNEQFF.

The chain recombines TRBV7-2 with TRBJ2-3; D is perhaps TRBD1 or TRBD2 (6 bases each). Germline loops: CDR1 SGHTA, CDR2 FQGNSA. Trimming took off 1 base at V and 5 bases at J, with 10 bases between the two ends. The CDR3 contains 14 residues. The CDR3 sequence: CASSLGGAGDTQYF. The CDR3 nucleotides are TGTGCCAGCAGCTTAGGGGGGGCCGGAGATACGCAGTATTTT.

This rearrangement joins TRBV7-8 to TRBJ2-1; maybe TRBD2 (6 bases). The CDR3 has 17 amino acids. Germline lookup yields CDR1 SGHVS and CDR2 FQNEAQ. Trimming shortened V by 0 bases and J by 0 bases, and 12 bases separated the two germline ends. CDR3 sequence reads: CASSLAQLGSSYNEQFF. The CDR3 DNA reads TGTGCCAGCAGCTTAGCGCAACTCGGGAGCTCCTACAATGAGCAGTTCTTC.

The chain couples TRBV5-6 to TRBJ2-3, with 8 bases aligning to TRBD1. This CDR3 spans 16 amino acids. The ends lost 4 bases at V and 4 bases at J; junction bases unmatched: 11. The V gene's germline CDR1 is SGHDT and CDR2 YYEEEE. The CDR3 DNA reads TGTGCCAGCAGCAGCCCCGGCAGGGGGCGGGCAGATACGCAGTATTTT. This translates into CASSSPGRGRADTQYF.

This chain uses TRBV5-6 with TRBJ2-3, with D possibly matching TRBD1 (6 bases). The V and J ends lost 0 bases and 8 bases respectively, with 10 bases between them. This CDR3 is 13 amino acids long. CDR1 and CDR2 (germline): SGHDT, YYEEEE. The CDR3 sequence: CASSLATGFTQYF. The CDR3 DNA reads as TGTGCCAGCAGCTTGGCCACAGGGTTTACGCAGTATTTT.

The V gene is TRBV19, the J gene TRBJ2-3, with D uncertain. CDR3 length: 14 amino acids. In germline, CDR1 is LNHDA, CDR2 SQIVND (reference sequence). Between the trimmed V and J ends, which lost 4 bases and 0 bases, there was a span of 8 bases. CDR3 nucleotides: TGTGCCAGTAGTAGTGGTACTAGCACAGATACGCAGTATTTT. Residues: CASSSGTSTDTQYF.